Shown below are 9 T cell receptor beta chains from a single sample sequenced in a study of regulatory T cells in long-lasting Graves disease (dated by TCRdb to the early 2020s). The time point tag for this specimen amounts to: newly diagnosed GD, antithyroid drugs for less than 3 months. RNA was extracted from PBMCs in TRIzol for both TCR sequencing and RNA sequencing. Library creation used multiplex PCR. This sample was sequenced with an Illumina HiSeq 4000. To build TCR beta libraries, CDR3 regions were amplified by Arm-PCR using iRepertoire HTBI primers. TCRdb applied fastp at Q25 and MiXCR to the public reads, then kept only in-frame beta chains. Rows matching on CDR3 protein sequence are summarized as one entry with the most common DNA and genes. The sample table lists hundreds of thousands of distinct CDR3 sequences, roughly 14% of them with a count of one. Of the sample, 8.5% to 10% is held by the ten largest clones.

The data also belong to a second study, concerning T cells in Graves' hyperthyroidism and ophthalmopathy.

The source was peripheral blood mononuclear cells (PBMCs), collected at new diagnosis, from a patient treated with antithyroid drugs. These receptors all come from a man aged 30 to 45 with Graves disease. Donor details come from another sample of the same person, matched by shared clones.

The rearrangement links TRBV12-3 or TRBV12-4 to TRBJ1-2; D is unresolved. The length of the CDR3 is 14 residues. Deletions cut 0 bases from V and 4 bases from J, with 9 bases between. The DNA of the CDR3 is TGTGCCAGCAGTTTAGCCGGCAGGAGCTATGGCTACACCTTC. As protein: CASSLAGRSYGYTF.

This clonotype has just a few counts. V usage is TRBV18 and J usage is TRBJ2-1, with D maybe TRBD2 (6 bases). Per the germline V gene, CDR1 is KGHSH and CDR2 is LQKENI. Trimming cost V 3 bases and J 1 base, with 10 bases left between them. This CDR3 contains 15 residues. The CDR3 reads CASSPGGASYNEQFF. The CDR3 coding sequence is TGTGCCAGCTCACCGGGAGGCGCATCCTACAATGAGCAGTTCTTC.

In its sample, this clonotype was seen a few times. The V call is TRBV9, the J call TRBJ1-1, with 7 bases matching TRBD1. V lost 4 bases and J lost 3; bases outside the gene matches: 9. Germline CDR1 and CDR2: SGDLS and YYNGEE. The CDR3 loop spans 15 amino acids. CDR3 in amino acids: CASSPWDSLDTEAFF. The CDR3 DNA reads TGTGCCAGCAGCCCCTGGGACAGCCTAGACACTGAAGCTTTCTTT.

The CDR3 bases are TGTGCCAGCAGTCCCCGGGGACAGTCGTACACTGAAGCTTTCTTT. It codes for CASSPRGQSYTEAFF. The chain is built from TRBV12-3 or TRBV12-4 and TRBJ1-1; 7 nucleotides align to TRBD1. Losses at the gene ends were 5 bases for V and 3 bases for J; bases not matched to a gene: 9. The length of the CDR3 is 15 residues.

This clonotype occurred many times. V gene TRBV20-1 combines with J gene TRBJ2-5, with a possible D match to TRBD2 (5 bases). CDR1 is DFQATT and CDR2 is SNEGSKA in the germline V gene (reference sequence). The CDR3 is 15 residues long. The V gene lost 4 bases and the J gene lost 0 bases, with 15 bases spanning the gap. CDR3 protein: CSATERLRYQETQYF. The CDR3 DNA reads TGCAGTGCTACAGAGCGGCTGAGGTACCAAGAGACCCAGTACTTC.

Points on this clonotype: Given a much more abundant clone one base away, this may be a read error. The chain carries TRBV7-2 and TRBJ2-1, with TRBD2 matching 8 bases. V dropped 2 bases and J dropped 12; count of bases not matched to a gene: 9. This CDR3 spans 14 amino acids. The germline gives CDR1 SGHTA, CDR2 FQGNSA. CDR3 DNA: TGTGCCAGCAGCTTACAAGGTAGCGGGGATGTGCAGTTCTTC. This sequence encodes CASSLQGSGDVQFF.

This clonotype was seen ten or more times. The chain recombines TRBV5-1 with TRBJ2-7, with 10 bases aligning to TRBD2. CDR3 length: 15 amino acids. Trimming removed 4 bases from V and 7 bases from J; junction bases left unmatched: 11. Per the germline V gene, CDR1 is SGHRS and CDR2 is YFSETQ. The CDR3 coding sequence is TGCGCCAGCAGCCCCCCAAGCGGGAGGGCCGGGGAGCAGTACTTC. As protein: CASSPPSGRAGEQYF. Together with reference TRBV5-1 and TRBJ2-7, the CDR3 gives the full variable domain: KAGVTQTPRYLIKTRGQQVTLSCSPISGHRSVSWYQQTPGQGLQFLFEYFSETQRNKGNFPGRFSGRQFSNSRSEMNVSTLELGDSALYLCASSPPSGRAGEQYFGPGTRLTVT.

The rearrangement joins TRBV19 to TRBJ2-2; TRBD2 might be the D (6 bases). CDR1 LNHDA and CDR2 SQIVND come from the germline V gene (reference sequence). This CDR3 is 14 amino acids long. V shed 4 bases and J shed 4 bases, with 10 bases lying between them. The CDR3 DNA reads TGTGCCAGTAGTACTAGCGAAGCCACCGGGGAGCTGTTTTTT. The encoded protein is CASSTSEATGELFF.

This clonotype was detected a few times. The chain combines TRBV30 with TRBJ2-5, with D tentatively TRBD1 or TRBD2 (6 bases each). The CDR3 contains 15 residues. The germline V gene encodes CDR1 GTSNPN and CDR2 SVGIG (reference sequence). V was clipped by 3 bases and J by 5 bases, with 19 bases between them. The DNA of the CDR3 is TGTGCCTGGAGCCCGTTGCCGGGGGCGAAGGAGACCCAGTACTTC. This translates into CAWSPLPGAKETQYF.